Listed below are T cell receptor beta chains from one sample, sequenced in a study of T-cell reconstitution after alpha-beta-depleted transplantation in children. One entry per CDR3 protein results from TCRdb running MiXCR on the PCR reads. The table records 150,000 to 200,000 distinct CDR3 sequences, 6.3% of them present only once. The source material was PBMCs, sampled before TCRalphabeta/CD19-depleted stem cell transplant. The source of these receptors is a girl under three years old with combined immunodeficiency, due to receive a stem cell transplant. Each CDR3 is given with its conserved first and last residue. A D gene is named only where the DNA matches it firmly. Clone size is stated in some rows and not others, as once, few, many or a class when expanded.

cdr3_aa | cdr3_nt | clone_size | d_call | j_call | v_call
CATSRDFGANNEQFF | TGTGCCACCAGCAGAGATTTTGGGGCCAACAATGAGCAGTTCTTC | many | NA | TRBJ2-1 | TRBV15
CASSQVLLAGNNEQFF | TGTGCCAGCTCACAGGTCCTACTAGCGGGAAACAATGAGCAGTTCTTC | many | TRBD2 | TRBJ2-1 | TRBV18
CSARGDNEQFF | TGCAGTGCTAGAGGTGACAATGAGCAGTTCTTC | many | NA | TRBJ2-1 | TRBV20-1
CASSGGTSGAPSEQFF | TGTGCCAGCAGCGGTGGGACTAGCGGGGCTCCGAGTGAGCAGTTCTTC | many | TRBD2 | TRBJ2-1 | TRBV9
CASSSGTGGAWETQYF | TGTGCCAGCAGCTCCGGGACAGGGGGCGCCTGGGAGACCCAGTACTTC | few | TRBD1 | TRBJ2-5 | TRBV7-2
CASSTGQTEAFF | TGTGCCAGCAGCACGGGACAGACTGAAGCTTTCTTT | NA | TRBD1 | TRBJ1-1 | TRBV6-2/TRBV6-3
CASRGTGGVDEQFF | TGTGCCAGCAGGGGGACAGGGGGTGTCGATGAGCAGTTCTTC | many | TRBD1 | TRBJ2-1 | TRBV7-2
CASTYGSGANVLTF | TGTGCCAGCACCTACGGCTCTGGGGCCAACGTCCTGACTTTC | few | NA | TRBJ2-6 | TRBV12-3/TRBV12-4
CASSLDSVSSYEQYF | TGTGCCAGCAGCTTAGATAGCGTTAGCTCCTACGAGCAGTACTTC | many | NA | TRBJ2-7 | TRBV7-8
CSARGGRLQPQHF | TGCAGTGCGAGGGGGGGACGGCTCCAGCCCCAGCATTTT | NA | NA | TRBJ1-5 | TRBV20-1
CASSFGTSGRGNEQFF | TGTGCCAGCAGTTTTGGGACTAGCGGGAGAGGGAATGAGCAGTTCTTC | many | TRBD2 | TRBJ2-1 | TRBV27
CASSPRGSGQEETQYF | TGCGCCAGCAGCCCGCGAGGTAGCGGGCAAGAAGAGACCCAGTACTTC | many | TRBD2 | TRBJ2-5 | TRBV4-1
CSVDREGTEAFF | TGCAGCGTTGACAGGGAAGGGACTGAAGCTTTCTTT | many | NA | TRBJ1-1 | TRBV29-1
CASSIDPGLAEYF | TGTGCCAGCAGCATAGATCCGGGACTAGCTGAGTATTTT | many | TRBD2 | TRBJ2-3 | TRBV28
CASRDLTDYNEQFF | TGTGCCAGCAGAGACTTGACAGACTACAATGAGCAGTTCTTC | many | NA | TRBJ2-1 | TRBV6-2/TRBV6-3
CASSQEIWDRRQETQYF | TGCGCCAGCAGCCAAGAAATATGGGACAGGCGCCAAGAGACCCAGTACTTC | many | TRBD1 | TRBJ2-5 | TRBV4-1
CASSSTHGQEGGYGYTF | TGTGCCAGTAGTAGCACTCACGGACAGGAAGGGGGCTATGGCTACACCTTC | many | TRBD1 | TRBJ1-2 | TRBV19
CSVERPLATEAFF | TGCAGCGTTGAAAGGCCTCTGGCCACTGAAGCTTTCTTT | many | NA | TRBJ1-1 | TRBV29-1
CASSLGGTGISDTQYF | TGTGCCAGCAGCTTGGGGGGGACAGGGATATCGGATACGCAGTATTTT | few | TRBD1 | TRBJ2-3 | TRBV5-5
CSARGQTDSHSNQPQHF | TGCAGTGCCCGGGGGCAGACCGACAGTCATAGCAATCAGCCCCAGCATTTT | many | NA | TRBJ1-5 | TRBV20-1